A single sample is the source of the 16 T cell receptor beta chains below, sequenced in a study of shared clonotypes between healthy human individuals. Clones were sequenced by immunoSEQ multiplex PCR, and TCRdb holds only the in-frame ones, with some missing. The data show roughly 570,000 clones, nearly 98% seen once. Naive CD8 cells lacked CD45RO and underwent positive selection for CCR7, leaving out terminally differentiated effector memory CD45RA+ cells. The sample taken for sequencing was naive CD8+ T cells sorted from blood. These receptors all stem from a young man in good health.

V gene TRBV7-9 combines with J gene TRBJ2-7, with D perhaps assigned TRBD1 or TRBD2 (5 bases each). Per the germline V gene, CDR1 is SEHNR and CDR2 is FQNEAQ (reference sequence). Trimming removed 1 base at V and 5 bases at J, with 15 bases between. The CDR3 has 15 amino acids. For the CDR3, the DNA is TGTGCCAGCAGCTTAGTGACTGGGGACCATCACGAGCAGTACTTC. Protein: CASSLVTGDHHEQYF. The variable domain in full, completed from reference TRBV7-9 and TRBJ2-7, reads DTGVSQNPRHKITKRGQNVTFRCDPISEHNRLYWYRQTLGQGPEFLTYFQNEAQLEKSRLLSDRFSAERPKGSFSTLEIQRTEQGDSAMYLCASSLVTGDHHEQYFGPGTRLTVT.

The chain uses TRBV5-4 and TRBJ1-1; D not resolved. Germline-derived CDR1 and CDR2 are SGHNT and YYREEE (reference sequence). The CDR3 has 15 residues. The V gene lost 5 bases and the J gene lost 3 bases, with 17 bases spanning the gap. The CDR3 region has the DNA TGTGCCAGCAGGCGCCCGGGGTATAAATACACTGAAGCTTTCTTT. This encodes CASRRPGYKYTEAFF.

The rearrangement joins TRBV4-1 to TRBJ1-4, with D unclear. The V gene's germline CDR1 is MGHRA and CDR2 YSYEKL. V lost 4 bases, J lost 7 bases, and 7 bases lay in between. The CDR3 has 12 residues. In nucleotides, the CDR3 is TGCGCCAGCAGCCGCCGGATTGAAAAACTGTTTTTT. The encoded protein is CASSRRIEKLFF.

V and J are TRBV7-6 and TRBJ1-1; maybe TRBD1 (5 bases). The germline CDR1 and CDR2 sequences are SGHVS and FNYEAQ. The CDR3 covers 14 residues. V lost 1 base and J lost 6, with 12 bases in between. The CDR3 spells CASSLVGRSSEAFF. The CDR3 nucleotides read TGTGCCAGCAGCTTAGTGGGGCGAAGCTCTGAAGCTTTCTTT. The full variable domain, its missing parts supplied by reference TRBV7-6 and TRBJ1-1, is GAGVSQSPRYKVTKRGQDVALRCDPISGHVSLYWYRQALGQGPEFLTYFNYEAQQDKSGLPNDRFSAERPEGSISTLTIQRTEQRDSAMYRCASSLVGRSSEAFFGQGTRLTVV.

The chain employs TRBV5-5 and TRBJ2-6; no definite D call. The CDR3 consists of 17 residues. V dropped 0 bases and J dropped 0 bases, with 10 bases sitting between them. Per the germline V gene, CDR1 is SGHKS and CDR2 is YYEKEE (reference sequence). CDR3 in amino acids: CASSLATAFSGANVLTF. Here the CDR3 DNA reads TGTGCCAGCAGCTTGGCCACGGCATTCTCTGGGGCCAACGTCCTGACTTTC.

The CDR3 nucleotides are TGTGCCAGCAGCTCGCCGGGACAGGGGGCGCTAACAGATACGCAGTATTTT. Translation gives CASSSPGQGALTDTQYF. The chain carries TRBV11-2 and TRBJ2-3; 12 bases line up with TRBD1. J was trimmed by 3 bases and V by 4 bases; bases with no gene match: 8. The CDR3 sequence is 17 residues long. Germline CDR1 and CDR2: SGHAT and FQNNGV.

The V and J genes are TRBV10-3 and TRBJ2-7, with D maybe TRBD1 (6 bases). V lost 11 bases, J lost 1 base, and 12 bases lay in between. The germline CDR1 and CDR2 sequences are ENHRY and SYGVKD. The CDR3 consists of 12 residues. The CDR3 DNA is TGTGCCGCAGCAGGGGCGTCCTACGAGCAGTACTTC. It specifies CAAAGASYEQYF.

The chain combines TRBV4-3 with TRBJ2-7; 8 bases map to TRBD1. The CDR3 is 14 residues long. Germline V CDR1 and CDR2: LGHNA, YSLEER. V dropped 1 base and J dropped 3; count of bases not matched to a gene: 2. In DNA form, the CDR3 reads TGCGCCAGCAGCCAAGGACAGGGGAACTACGAGCAGTACTTC. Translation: CASSQGQGNYEQYF.

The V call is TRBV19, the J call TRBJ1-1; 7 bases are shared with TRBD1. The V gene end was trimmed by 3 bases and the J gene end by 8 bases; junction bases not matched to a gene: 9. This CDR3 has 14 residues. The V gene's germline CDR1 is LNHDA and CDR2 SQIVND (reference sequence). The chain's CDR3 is CASSIGTGASEAFF. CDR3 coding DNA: TGTGCCAGTAGTATTGGAACAGGGGCGTCGGAAGCTTTCTTT.

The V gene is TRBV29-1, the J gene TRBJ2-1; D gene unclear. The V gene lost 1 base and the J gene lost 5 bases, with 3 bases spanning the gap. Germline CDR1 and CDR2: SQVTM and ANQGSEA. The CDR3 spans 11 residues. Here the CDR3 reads CSVEGHNEQFF. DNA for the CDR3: TGCAGCGTTGAAGGGCACAATGAGCAGTTCTTC.

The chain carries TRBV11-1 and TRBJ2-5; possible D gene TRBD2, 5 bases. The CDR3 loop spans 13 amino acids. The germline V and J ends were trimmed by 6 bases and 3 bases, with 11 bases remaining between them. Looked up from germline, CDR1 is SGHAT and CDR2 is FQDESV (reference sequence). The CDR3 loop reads CASRREAEETQYF. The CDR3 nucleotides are TGTGCCAGCAGAAGGGAAGCGGAAGAGACCCAGTACTTC.

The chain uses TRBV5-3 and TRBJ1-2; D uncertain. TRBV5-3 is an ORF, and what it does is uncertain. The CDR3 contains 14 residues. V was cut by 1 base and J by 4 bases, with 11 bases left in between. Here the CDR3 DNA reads TGTGCCAGAAGCTTGCCGGGGAACGGCTATGGCTACACCTTC. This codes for CARSLPGNGYGYTF.

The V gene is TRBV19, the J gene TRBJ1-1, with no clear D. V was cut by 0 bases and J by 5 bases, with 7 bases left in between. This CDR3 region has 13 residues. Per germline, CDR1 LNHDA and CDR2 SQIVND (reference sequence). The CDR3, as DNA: TGTGCCAGTAGTATAGAGGTGGGTACTGAAGCTTTCTTT. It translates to CASSIEVGTEAFF.

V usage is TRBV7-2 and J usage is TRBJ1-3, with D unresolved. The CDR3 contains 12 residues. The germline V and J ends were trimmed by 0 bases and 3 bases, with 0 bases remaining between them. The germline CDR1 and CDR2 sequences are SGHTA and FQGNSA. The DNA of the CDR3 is TGTGCCAGCAGCTTAGCTGGAAACACCATATATTTT. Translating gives CASSLAGNTIYF.

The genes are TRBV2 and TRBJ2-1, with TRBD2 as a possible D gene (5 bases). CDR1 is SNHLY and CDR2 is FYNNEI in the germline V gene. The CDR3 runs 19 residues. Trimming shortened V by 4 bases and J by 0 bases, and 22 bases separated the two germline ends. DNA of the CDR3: TGTGCCAGCAGTGGCACACTAGGACTTACCGCGAGCTCCTACAATGAGCAGTTCTTC. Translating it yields CASSGTLGLTASSYNEQFF.

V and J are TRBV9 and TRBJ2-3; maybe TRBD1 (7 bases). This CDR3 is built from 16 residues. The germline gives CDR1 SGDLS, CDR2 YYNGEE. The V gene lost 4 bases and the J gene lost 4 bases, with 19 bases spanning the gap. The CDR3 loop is CASSPRAGGLADTQYF. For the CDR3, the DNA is TGTGCCAGCAGCCCTCGTGCAGGGGGGCTGGCAGATACGCAGTATTTT.